This note documents a single T cell receptor beta chain sequence. The antigen is not known. Other DNA sequences in this specimen translate into the identical CDR3. Libraries were prepared by immunoSEQ multiplex PCR; TCRdb keeps only in-frame clonotypes and omits some of them. The top ten hold approximately 9.9% of the sample, which has around 6,400 clones, around 72% seen once. The germline CDR1 and CDR2 sequences are MNHEY and SVGAGI. V dropped 0 bases and J dropped 10; count of bases not matched to a gene: 2. There are 13 residues in the CDR3. The data were obtained in a study of chemoradiotherapy in HPV16-positive cancers. Study findings and constraints: For HPV16-positive patients, expanding HPV-responsive T cells associated with longer recurrence-free survival. The functional HPV-specific definition rests on just a couple of HPV16-positive patients. Non-HPV-specific T cells did not expand in tumors during treatment, whereas candidate HPV-specific clones and E7-related motifs did.

The specimen was taken from a patient who underwent chemoradiotherapy. This clonotype was sampled from a human donor with HPV-associated anogenital cancer. The rearrangement uses TRBV6-5 and TRBJ1-4; TRBD1 matches at 7 bases. Written as DNA, the CDR3 is TGTGCCAGCAGTTACTCATCAGGGGGAAAACTGTTTTTT. The encoded protein is CASSYSSGGKLFF.